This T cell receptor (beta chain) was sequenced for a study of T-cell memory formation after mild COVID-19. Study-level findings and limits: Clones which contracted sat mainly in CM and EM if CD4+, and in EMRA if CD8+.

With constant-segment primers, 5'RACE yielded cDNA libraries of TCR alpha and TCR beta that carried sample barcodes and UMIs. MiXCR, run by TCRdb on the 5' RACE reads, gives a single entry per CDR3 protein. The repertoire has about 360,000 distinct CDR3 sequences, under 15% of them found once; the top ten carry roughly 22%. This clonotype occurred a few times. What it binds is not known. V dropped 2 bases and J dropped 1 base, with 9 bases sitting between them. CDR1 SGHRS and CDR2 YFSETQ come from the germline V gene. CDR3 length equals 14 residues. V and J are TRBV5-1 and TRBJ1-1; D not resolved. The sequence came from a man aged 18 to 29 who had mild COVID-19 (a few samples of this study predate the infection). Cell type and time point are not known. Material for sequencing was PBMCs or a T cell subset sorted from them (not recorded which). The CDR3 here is CASSFNPENTEAFF. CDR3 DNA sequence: TGCGCCAGCAGCTTCAACCCGGAGAACACTGAAGCTTTCTTT.